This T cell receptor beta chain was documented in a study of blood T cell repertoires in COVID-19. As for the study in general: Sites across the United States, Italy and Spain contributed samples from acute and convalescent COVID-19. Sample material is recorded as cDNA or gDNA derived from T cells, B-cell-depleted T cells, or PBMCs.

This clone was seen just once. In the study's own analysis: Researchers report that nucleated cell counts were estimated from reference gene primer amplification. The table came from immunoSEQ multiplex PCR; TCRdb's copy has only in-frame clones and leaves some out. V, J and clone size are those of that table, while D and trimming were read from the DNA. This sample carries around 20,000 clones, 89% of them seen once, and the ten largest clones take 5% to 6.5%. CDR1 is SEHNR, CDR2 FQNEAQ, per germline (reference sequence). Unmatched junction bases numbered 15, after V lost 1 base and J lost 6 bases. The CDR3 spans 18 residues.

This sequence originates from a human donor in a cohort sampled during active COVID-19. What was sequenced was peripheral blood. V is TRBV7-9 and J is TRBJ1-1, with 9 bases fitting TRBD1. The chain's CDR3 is CASSLVGAGQGSRAEAFF. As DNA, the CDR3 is TGTGCCAGCAGCTTAGTGGGTGCGGGACAGGGATCGCGGGCTGAAGCTTTCTTT.